This is a list of T cell receptor beta chains from one sample in a study of stem cell transplantation in POMP-related autoinflammatory disease. The table came from immunoSEQ multiplex PCR; TCRdb's copy has only in-frame clones and leaves some out. The data show some 33,000 clones, about 91% seen once. The sequencing used CD4+ T cells from PBMCs, collected before stem cell transplantation. The receptor source for this set is a human donor with POMP-related autoinflammation and immune dysregulation (PRAID). The CDR3 runs from the conserved cysteine through the conserved F or W. A D gene is named only where the DNA matches it firmly. Not all rows give a size; the values are once, few, many and, for expanded clones, a class.

J gene: TRBJ1-1
D gene: NA
clone size: NA
V gene: TRBV18
CDR3 DNA: TGTGCCAGCTCACCACAGGGGATCATGAACACTGAAGCTTTCTTT
CDR3 protein: CASSPQGIMNTEAFF

J gene: TRBJ1-1
D gene: NA
clone size: NA
V gene: TRBV9
CDR3 DNA: TGTGCCAGCAGCGTAGGCAGTATGAACACTGAAGCTTTCTTT
CDR3 protein: CASSVGSMNTEAFF

J gene: TRBJ1-4
D gene: TRBD1
clone size: NA
V gene: TRBV11-2
CDR3 DNA: TGTGCCAGCAGCCCCATTGGCAGGGGGCTTGAAAAACTGTTTTTT
CDR3 protein: CASSPIGRGLEKLFF

J gene: TRBJ2-5
D gene: NA
clone size: NA
V gene: TRBV19
CDR3 DNA: TGTGCCAGTAGTATAGATGGGGCAGGGACCGAGACCCAGTACTTC
CDR3 protein: CASSIDGAGTETQYF

J gene: TRBJ2-1
D gene: NA
clone size: NA
V gene: TRBV5-4
CDR3 DNA: TGTGCCAGCAAAGGGGGACTTGATTACAATGAGCAGTTCTTC
CDR3 protein: CASKGGLDYNEQFF

J gene: TRBJ2-2
D gene: TRBD2
clone size: NA
V gene: TRBV5-6
CDR3 DNA: TGTGCCAGCAGCCTGGGACTAGCGGGGGCCTTGGGGGAGCTGTTTTTT
CDR3 protein: CASSLGLAGALGELFF

J gene: TRBJ1-1
D gene: NA
clone size: NA
V gene: TRBV6-6
CDR3 DNA: TGTGCCAGCAGTCCACCACGAGGGATTTTCGCTGAAGCTTTCTTT
CDR3 protein: CASSPPRGIFAEAFF

J gene: TRBJ2-5
D gene: NA
clone size: NA
V gene: TRBV27
CDR3 DNA: TGTGCCAGCGCCTCAAGGGGGACCCAGTACTTC
CDR3 protein: CASASRGTQYF

J gene: TRBJ1-4
D gene: NA
clone size: NA
V gene: TRBV4-2
CDR3 DNA: TGTGCCAGCAGCCAAGATGTCTGGCCTACTGAAAAACTGTTTTTT
CDR3 protein: CASSQDVWPTEKLFF

J gene: TRBJ1-6
D gene: NA
clone size: few
V gene: TRBV7-6
CDR3 DNA: TGTGCCAGCAGCTTAGAAGGGAATTCACCCCTCCACTTT
CDR3 protein: CASSLEGNSPLHF

J gene: TRBJ2-3
D gene: NA
clone size: once
V gene: TRBV19
CDR3 DNA: TGTGCCAGTAGTATACCCTGGAACACAGATACGCAGTATTTT
CDR3 protein: CASSIPWNTDTQYF

J gene: TRBJ2-3
D gene: NA
clone size: NA
V gene: TRBV5-5
CDR3 DNA: TGTGCCAGCAGCGGAGGGGGAACAGATACGCAGTATTTT
CDR3 protein: CASSGGGTDTQYF

J gene: TRBJ2-1
D gene: NA
clone size: NA
V gene: TRBV7-9
CDR3 DNA: TGTGCCAGCAGCCTACGGGGCTTTGACAATGAGCAGTTCTTC
CDR3 protein: CASSLRGFDNEQFF

J gene: TRBJ1-5
D gene: NA
clone size: NA
V gene: TRBV19
CDR3 DNA: TGTGCCAGTAGATCCGCGGCAGGTTGGAATCAGCCCCAGCATTTT
CDR3 protein: CASRSAAGWNQPQHF

J gene: TRBJ2-1
D gene: NA
clone size: NA
V gene: TRBV6-6
CDR3 DNA: TGTGCCAGCAGTTACACACGCTCAAGCTCCTACAATGAGCAGTTCTTC
CDR3 protein: CASSYTRSSSYNEQFF

J gene: TRBJ2-5
D gene: TRBD2
clone size: NA
V gene: TRBV20-1
CDR3 DNA: TGCAGTGCTAGAGTACTAGCGGGAGTGCACTTC
CDR3 protein: CSARVLAGVHF

J gene: TRBJ1-3
D gene: NA
clone size: NA
V gene: TRBV5-1
CDR3 DNA: TGCGCCAGCAGCTTGCAGACCCCGGGAAACACCATATATTTT
CDR3 protein: CASSLQTPGNTIYF

J gene: TRBJ2-5
D gene: TRBD2
clone size: NA
V gene: TRBV5-1
CDR3 DNA: TGCGCCAGCAGCTTACTAGCGGGCCGGGTAGAGACCCAGTACTTC
CDR3 protein: CASSLLAGRVETQYF

J gene: TRBJ1-2
D gene: NA
clone size: few
V gene: TRBV2
CDR3 DNA: TGTGCCAGCAGTGAAGCCGAGGGTAGGCGCTACACCTTC
CDR3 protein: CASSEAEGRRYTF

J gene: TRBJ1-2
D gene: TRBD1
clone size: few
V gene: TRBV6-5
CDR3 DNA: TGTGCCAGCAGTCGGGACAGAGGGAACTATGGCTACACCTTC
CDR3 protein: CASSRDRGNYGYTF

J gene: TRBJ1-4
D gene: TRBD1
clone size: NA
V gene: TRBV5-8
CDR3 DNA: TGTGCCAGCCTGGGACAGGGGGTCCATAATGAAAAACTGTTTTTT
CDR3 protein: CASLGQGVHNEKLFF

J gene: TRBJ1-2
D gene: TRBD1
clone size: NA
V gene: TRBV27
CDR3 DNA: TGTGCCAGCAGCCCGTGGGACAGGGTGAATGGCTACACCTTC
CDR3 protein: CASSPWDRVNGYTF

J gene: TRBJ2-4
D gene: NA
clone size: NA
V gene: TRBV28
CDR3 DNA: TGTGCCAGCAGTTTTGGGTGGGAAGGGAACATTCAGTACTTC
CDR3 protein: CASSFGWEGNIQYF

J gene: TRBJ1-2
D gene: TRBD1
clone size: NA
V gene: TRBV2
CDR3 DNA: TGTGCCAGCAGTGAGAGACAGGGGAACTATGGCTACACCTTC
CDR3 protein: CASSERQGNYGYTF

J gene: TRBJ1-5
D gene: NA
clone size: NA
V gene: TRBV6-6
CDR3 DNA: TGTGCCAGCAGTGCGGGGGTCAATCAGCCCCAGCATTTT
CDR3 protein: CASSAGVNQPQHF

J gene: TRBJ1-2
D gene: NA
clone size: NA
V gene: TRBV7-2
CDR3 DNA: TGTGCCAGCAGGAGTGGCTACACCTTC
CDR3 protein: CASRSGYTF

J gene: TRBJ1-2
D gene: NA
clone size: NA
V gene: TRBV30
CDR3 DNA: TGTGCCTGGAGTCATAGGAGGGGCGGCGGCTACACCTTC
CDR3 protein: CAWSHRRGGGYTF

J gene: TRBJ2-7
D gene: TRBD1
clone size: NA
V gene: TRBV4-1
CDR3 DNA: TGCGCCAGCAGCCAAGATCCAGGGGGCAGCTACGAGCAGTACTTC
CDR3 protein: CASSQDPGGSYEQYF

J gene: TRBJ1-1
D gene: NA
clone size: NA
V gene: TRBV6-4
CDR3 DNA: TGTGCCAGCGGAATCCTAGGGGTGAACACTGAAGCTTTCTTT
CDR3 protein: CASGILGVNTEAFF

J gene: TRBJ2-7
D gene: NA
clone size: NA
V gene: TRBV2
CDR3 DNA: TGTGCCAGCAGTATCGACAGGGAGGCCTACGAGCAGTACTTC
CDR3 protein: CASSIDREAYEQYF

J gene: TRBJ1-2
D gene: NA
clone size: few
V gene: TRBV21-1
CDR3 DNA: TGTGCCAGCACCAAGCCCAGGGATCATGGCTACACCTTC
CDR3 protein: CASTKPRDHGYTF

J gene: TRBJ2-7
D gene: TRBD2
clone size: NA
V gene: TRBV5-1
CDR3 DNA: TGCGCCAGCAGCTTCCGAAGTCTAGCGGGAGTTTACGAGCAGTACTTC
CDR3 protein: CASSFRSLAGVYEQYF